One sample yielded the 29 T cell receptor beta chains listed below, sequenced in a study of cytomegalovirus exposure and HLA in healthy donors. The PCR used 60 Vbeta and 13 Jbeta primers. The table came from immunoSEQ multiplex PCR; TCRdb's copy has only in-frame clones and leaves some out. The sample has fewer than 120,000 clones; over 65% are singletons. Sequencing was done on a sample of PBMCs. These receptors originate from a woman aged 25 to 39 in good health and CMV-seronegative.

In this sample, this clone turned up once. J is TRBJ1-2 and V is TRBV6-1; D may be TRBD1 (5 bases). The CDR3 has 13 amino acids. Germline CDR1 MNHNS, CDR2 SASEGT. Between the trimmed V and J ends, which lost 6 bases and 4 bases, there was a span of 12 bases. The CDR3 nucleotides read TGTGCCAGCAGGGGGGACTCCTCCTATGGCTACACCTTC. Encoded protein: CASRGDSSYGYTF.

The gene calls are TRBV28 and TRBJ1-5; possibly TRBD1 for D (6 bases). V was cut by 2 bases and J by 0 bases, with 8 bases left in between. The CDR3 sequence is 15 residues long. CDR1 and CDR2 (germline): MDHEN, SYDVKM. The CDR3 bases are TGTGCCAGCAGTTTAGGCAGGGGTAGCAATCAGCCCCAGCATTTT. The encoded protein is CASSLGRGSNQPQHF.

V and J are TRBV25-1 and TRBJ1-1; D is perhaps TRBD1 (6 bases). The CDR3 has 17 residues. The V gene lost 2 bases and the J gene lost 0 bases, with 16 bases spanning the gap. Germline V gene data show CDR1 as MGHDK and CDR2 as SYGVNS. The CDR3 region has the DNA TGTGCCAGCAGTGAAGGGGCACAGGGTTTCATGAACACTGAAGCTTTCTTT. As protein: CASSEGAQGFMNTEAFF.

The CDR3 DNA reads TGTGCCAGCAGTTACTCGTTACAGTCTAATGAAAAACTGTTTTTT. It is translated as CASSYSLQSNEKLFF. This chain links TRBV6-6 with TRBJ1-4; no reliable D call. CDR3 length: 15 residues. V was shortened by 0 bases and J by 3 bases, with 8 bases between the two germline ends. The germline V gene encodes CDR1 MNHNY and CDR2 SVGAGI (reference sequence).

In its sample, this clone was seen a few times. This chain links TRBV6-6 with TRBJ1-5; 8 bases fit TRBD1. Germline trimming cut 5 bases from V and 10 bases from J; bases unmatched to any gene: 13. Germline V CDR1 and CDR2: MNHNY, SVGAGI (reference sequence). The CDR3 totals 15 residues. For the CDR3, the DNA is TGTGCCAGCAGTCCGGGACAGGATCCATCAGTACCCCAGCATTTT. Its translation is CASSPGQDPSVPQHF.

The chain carries TRBV13 and TRBJ1-6, with D unclear. The CDR3 sequence is 13 residues long. The germline V and J ends were trimmed by 5 bases and 7 bases, with 9 bases remaining between them. Germline-derived CDR1 and CDR2 are PRHDT and FYEKMQ (reference sequence). CDR3 sequence reads: CASSREMNSPLHF. The DNA of the CDR3 is TGTGCCAGCAGCCGAGAAATGAATTCACCCCTCCACTTT.

J is TRBJ2-1 and V is TRBV29-1; 10 nucleotides match TRBD1. From germline, CDR1 is SQVTM and CDR2 ANQGSEA. The CDR3 length is 16 residues. V trimming: 3 bases; J trimming: 0 bases; junction bases outside the gene matches: 5. CDR3 protein: CSVDGTGERSYNEQFF. CDR3 DNA: TGCAGCGTTGACGGGACAGGGGAACGCTCCTACAATGAGCAGTTCTTC.

V usage is TRBV5-1 and J usage is TRBJ1-5; a possible D gene is TRBD1 (6 bases). CDR1 and CDR2 from the germline V gene are SGHRS and YFSETQ. Between the trimmed V and J ends, which lost 3 bases and 4 bases, there was a span of 14 bases. The CDR3 runs to 15 residues. CDR3: CASSWGGRMNQPQHF. Written as DNA, the CDR3 is TGCGCCAGCAGCTGGGGGGGCAGGATGAATCAGCCCCAGCATTTT.

This clone was recorded a few times. This chain links TRBV6-5 with TRBJ2-5; 7 positions agree with TRBD1. The ends lost 2 bases at V and 6 bases at J; junction bases unmatched: 9. In germline, CDR1 is MNHEY, CDR2 SVGAGI. The CDR3 is 15 residues long. CDR3 sequence (DNA): TGTGCCAGCAGTTACGTGAAGGGGGCTGGTAAGACCCAGTACTTC. The encoded protein is CASSYVKGAGKTQYF.

The genes are TRBV11-2 and TRBJ2-7; 13 bases fit TRBD2. There are 18 residues in the CDR3. J lost 4 bases, V lost 2 bases, and 11 bases had no gene match. Germline V lookup: CDR1 SGHAT, CDR2 FQNNGV. The DNA of the CDR3 is TGTGCCAGCAGCTTAAGGACTAGCGGGAGTTTCTATCAATACGAGCAGTACTTC. The encoded protein is CASSLRTSGSFYQYEQYF.

This clone appeared a single time. This chain joins TRBV15 and TRBJ2-7, with no clear D. CDR3 length: 13 amino acids. V was cut by 0 bases and J by 7 bases, with 10 bases left in between. Germline CDR1 and CDR2: LNHNV and YYDKDF (reference sequence). CDR3 region: CATSRDFNTEQYF. DNA of the CDR3: TGTGCCACCAGCAGAGATTTCAATACAGAGCAGTACTTC. The complete variable domain, with remaining parts taken from reference TRBV15 and TRBJ2-7, reads DAMVIQNPRYQVTQFGKPVTLSCSQTLNHNVMYWYQQKSSQAPKLLFHYYDKDFNNEADTPDNFQSRRPNTSFCFLDIRSPGLGDTAMYLCATSRDFNTEQYFGPGTRLTVT.

The chain couples TRBV19 to TRBJ2-2; D is possibly TRBD2 (5 bases). Germline V lookup: CDR1 LNHDA, CDR2 SQIVND (reference sequence). The CDR3 loop spans 13 amino acids. The V end was cut by 5 bases, the J end by 1 base, with 5 bases between. The CDR3 sequence: CASSRGNTGELFF. CDR3 DNA sequence: TGTGCCAGTAGTCGGGGGAACACCGGGGAGCTGTTTTTT.

V usage is TRBV7-2 and J usage is TRBJ1-1; 8 bases fit TRBD1. CDR3 length equals 18 residues. The ends lost 5 bases at V and 4 bases at J; junction bases unmatched: 18. Germline CDR1 reads SGHTA; CDR2 reads FQGNSA. The chain's CDR3 is CASSPVGVIQGEITEAFF. CDR3 in DNA: TGTGCCAGCAGCCCCGTAGGGGTTATACAGGGGGAAATCACTGAAGCTTTCTTT.

The rearrangement joins TRBV6-4 to TRBJ1-5; D gene ambiguous. The CDR3 length is 15 residues. Between the trimmed V and J ends, which lost 3 bases and 3 bases, there was a span of 12 bases. Germline CDR1 reads MRHNA; CDR2 reads SNTAGT. The CDR3 coding sequence is TGTGCCAGCAGTGAACCCGGACGGGACAATCAGCCCCAGCATTTT. It codes for CASSEPGRDNQPQHF.

This clone was observed a few times. The chain joins TRBV7-2 to TRBJ1-3, with D hard to call. From germline, CDR1 is SGHTA and CDR2 FQGNSA. The V gene lost 3 bases and the J gene lost 0 bases, with 6 bases spanning the gap. The CDR3 extends over 14 amino acids. CDR3 region: CASSFLLSGNTIYF. For the CDR3, the DNA is TGTGCCAGCAGCTTTCTCCTCTCTGGAAACACCATATATTTT.

This chain uses TRBV13 with TRBJ2-7, with TRBD1 matching 9 bases. V was clipped by 5 bases and J by 5 bases; unmatched bases: 10. From germline, CDR1 is PRHDT and CDR2 FYEKMQ (reference sequence). This CDR3 region has 15 residues. The CDR3 region has the DNA TGTGCCAGCAGCGCCTTTGGGACAGGGAAGGACGAGCAGTACTTC. It is translated as CASSAFGTGKDEQYF.

This rearrangement joins TRBV5-4 to TRBJ1-2; D remains unclear. Trimming shortened V by 3 bases and J by 7 bases, and 16 bases separated the two germline ends. Per germline, CDR1 SGHNT and CDR2 YYREEE (reference sequence). CDR3 size: 14 residues. The CDR3 nucleotides read TGTGCCAGCAGCTCAGATGCCCGGAGGAGTGGCTACACCTTC. Its protein product is CASSSDARRSGYTF.

The rearrangement links TRBV9 to TRBJ1-3; D perhaps matches TRBD1 (5 bases). Trimming took off 3 bases at V and 8 bases at J, with 18 bases between the two ends. Germline V CDR1 and CDR2: SGDLS, YYNGEE. This CDR3 comprises 15 residues. CDR3 coding DNA: TGTGCCAGCAGCGCTAGCGGAGGGGTATATGACACCATATATTTT. Its protein is CASSASGGVYDTIYF.

CDR3 coding DNA: TGTGCCAGCAGCCAAAACCTCGGGAATACTAACGAGCAGTACTTC. Protein product: CASSQNLGNTNEQYF. This sequence joins TRBV4-2 and TRBJ2-7; weak D call: TRBD2 (5 bases). Germline V lookup: CDR1 LGHNA, CDR2 YNFKEQ. The CDR3 consists of 15 residues. V gave up 2 bases and J gave up 5 bases, with 16 bases separating them.

V is TRBV30 and J is TRBJ1-2, with TRBD1 matching over 8 bases. The CDR3 is 15 amino acids. Germline CDR1 reads GTSNPN; CDR2 reads SVGIG (reference sequence). After removal of 1 base from V and 4 bases from J, the junction contained 8 bases not matched to a gene. The CDR3 reads CAWSETGQGGYGYTF. CDR3 nucleotides: TGTGCCTGGAGTGAGACCGGACAGGGTGGCTATGGCTACACCTTC.

This chain joins TRBV6-5 and TRBJ1-1; 8 bases are a match to TRBD1. The J segment lost 8 bases and the V segment lost 0 bases, leaving 5 bases of the junction unmatched. This CDR3 has 14 amino acids. The V gene's germline CDR1 is MNHEY and CDR2 SVGAGI. The CDR3 loop is CASSYSMTGEEAFF. The DNA of the CDR3 is TGTGCCAGCAGTTACTCGATGACAGGGGAGGAAGCTTTCTTT.

V gene TRBV5-6 combines with J gene TRBJ2-5, with 7 bases lining up with TRBD1. Germline assignment: CDR1 SGHDT and CDR2 YYEEEE. V was clipped by 4 bases and J by 7 bases; unmatched bases: 7. The CDR3 is 13 amino acids. CDR3 region: CASSPRAGGTQYF. The CDR3 region has the DNA TGTGCCAGCAGCCCCCGGGCAGGGGGGACCCAGTACTTC.

This clone was found once. J is TRBJ2-7 and V is TRBV11-2, with D possibly matching TRBD1 (5 bases). Deletions cut 3 bases from V and 7 bases from J, with 16 bases between. Germline V gene sequence: CDR1 SGHAT, CDR2 FQNNGV. The CDR3 has 14 residues. The CDR3 DNA follows: TGTGCCAGCAGCTTGGAAATCATAGGGGAAGAGCAGTACTTC. Translated, it gives CASSLEIIGEEQYF.

This chain uses TRBV7-2 with TRBJ2-3; a possible D gene is TRBD1 (6 bases). The CDR3 consists of 13 residues. The V gene's germline CDR1 is SGHTA and CDR2 FQGNSA. V gave up 4 bases and J gave up 5 bases, with 10 bases separating them. CDR3 region: CASSSLQGDTQYF. The CDR3 coding sequence is TGTGCCAGCAGCTCCCTACAGGGAGATACGCAGTATTTT. Full variable domain (outside the CDR3, taken from reference TRBV7-2 and TRBJ2-3): GAGVSQSPSNKVTEKGKDVELRCDPISGHTALYWYRQSLGQGLEFLIYFQGNSAPDKSGLPSDRFSAERTGGSVSTLTIQRTQQEDSAVYLCASSSLQGDTQYFGPGTRLTVL.

The CDR3 here is CASSMTGKTEAFF. The CDR3 bases are TGTGCCAGCAGTATGACAGGGAAGACTGAAGCTTTCTTT. The chain couples TRBV28 to TRBJ1-1; 7 bases line up with TRBD1. Germline CDR1 and CDR2: MDHEN and SYDVKM. The CDR3 covers 13 residues. V trimming: 5 bases; J trimming: 5 bases; junction bases outside the gene matches: 5.

The chain has TRBV7-3 and TRBJ1-1; D gene uncertain. The CDR3 has 13 amino acids. The ends were cut back, 0 bases at V and 6 bases at J, with 8 bases in the middle. Germline-derived CDR1 and CDR2 are SGHTA and FQGTGA. The CDR3 region has the DNA TGTGCCAGCAGCTTAACCACGGGTTCTGAAGCTTTCTTT. Translation: CASSLTTGSEAFF.

In its sample, this clone was seen once. The gene calls are TRBV7-9 and TRBJ2-1; the match to TRBD2 covers 11 bases. The CDR3 runs 18 residues. The J segment lost 3 bases and the V segment lost 2 bases, leaving 9 bases of the junction unmatched. Germline CDR1 and CDR2: SEHNR and FQNEAQ (reference sequence). CDR3 sequence: CASSLPPRLAGYYNEQFF. The DNA of the CDR3 is TGTGCCAGCAGCTTACCCCCAAGACTAGCGGGGTACTACAATGAGCAGTTCTTC. Together with reference TRBV7-9 and TRBJ2-1, the CDR3 gives the full variable domain: DTGVSQNPRHKITKRGQNVTFRCDPISEHNRLYWYRQTLGQGPEFLTYFQNEAQLEKSRLLSDRFSAERPKGSFSTLEIQRTEQGDSAMYLCASSLPPRLAGYYNEQFFGPGTRLTVL.

CDR3 coding DNA: TGTGCCAGCAGCTCAGGCTCCCCGGGACAGATCGGCGAGCAGTACTTC. The encoded protein is CASSSGSPGQIGEQYF. The chain employs TRBV7-6 and TRBJ2-7, with 7 nucleotides matching TRBD1. The CDR3 consists of 16 residues. Losses at the gene ends were 4 bases for V and 6 bases for J; bases not matched to a gene: 15. Germline V gene data show CDR1 as SGHVS and CDR2 as FNYEAQ. The full variable domain, rest sourced from reference TRBV7-6 and TRBJ2-7, is GAGVSQSPRYKVTKRGQDVALRCDPISGHVSLYWYRQALGQGPEFLTYFNYEAQQDKSGLPNDRFSAERPEGSISTLTIQRTEQRDSAMYRCASSSGSPGQIGEQYFGPGTRLTVT.

This rearrangement joins TRBV9 to TRBJ2-3; 7 nucleotides match TRBD2. The CDR3 runs to 15 residues. V shed 1 base and J 2 bases; nucleotides not matched to a gene: 4. CDR1 is SGDLS and CDR2 is YYNGEE in the germline V gene. CDR3 in amino acids: CASSVQAGYTDTQYF. The CDR3 bases are TGTGCCAGCAGCGTACAAGCGGGGTACACAGATACGCAGTATTTT.